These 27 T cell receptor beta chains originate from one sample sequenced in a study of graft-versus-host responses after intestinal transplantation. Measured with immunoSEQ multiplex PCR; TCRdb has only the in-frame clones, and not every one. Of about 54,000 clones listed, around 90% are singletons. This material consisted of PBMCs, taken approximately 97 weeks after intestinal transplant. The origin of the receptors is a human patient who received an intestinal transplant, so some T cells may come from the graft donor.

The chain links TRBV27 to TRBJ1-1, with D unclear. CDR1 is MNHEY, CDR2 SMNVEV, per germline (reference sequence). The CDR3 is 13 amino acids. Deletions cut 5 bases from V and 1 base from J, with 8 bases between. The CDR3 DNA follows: TGTGCCAGCAGTCTGAAGGCGAACACTGAAGCTTTCTTT. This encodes CASSLKANTEAFF.

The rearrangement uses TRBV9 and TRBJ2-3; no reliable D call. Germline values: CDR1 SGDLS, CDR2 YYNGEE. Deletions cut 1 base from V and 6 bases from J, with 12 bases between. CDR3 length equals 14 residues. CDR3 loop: CASSVSWLSDTQYF. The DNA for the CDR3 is TGTGCCAGCAGCGTATCCTGGCTCTCCGATACGCAGTATTTT.

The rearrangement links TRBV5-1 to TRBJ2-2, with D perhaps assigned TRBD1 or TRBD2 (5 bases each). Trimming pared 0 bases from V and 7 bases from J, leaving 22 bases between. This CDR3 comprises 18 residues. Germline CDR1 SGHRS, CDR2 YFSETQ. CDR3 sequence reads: CASSLAGGGPYLGGELFF. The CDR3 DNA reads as TGCGCCAGCAGCTTGGCTGGTGGGGGTCCGTATCTGGGCGGGGAGCTGTTTTTT.

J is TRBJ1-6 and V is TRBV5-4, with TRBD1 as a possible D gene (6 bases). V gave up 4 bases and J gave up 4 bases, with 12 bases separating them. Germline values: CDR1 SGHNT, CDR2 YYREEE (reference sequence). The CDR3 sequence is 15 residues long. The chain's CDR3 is CASSKQGSYNSPLHF. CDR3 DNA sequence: TGTGCCAGCAGCAAACAGGGCTCTTATAATTCACCCCTCCACTTT.

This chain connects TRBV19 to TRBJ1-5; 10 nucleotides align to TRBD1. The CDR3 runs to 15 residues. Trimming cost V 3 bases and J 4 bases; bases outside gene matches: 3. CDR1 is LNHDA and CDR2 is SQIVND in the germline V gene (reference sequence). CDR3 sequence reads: CASSMGQGPNQPQHF. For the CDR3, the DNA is TGTGCCAGTAGTATGGGACAGGGGCCGAATCAGCCCCAGCATTTT.

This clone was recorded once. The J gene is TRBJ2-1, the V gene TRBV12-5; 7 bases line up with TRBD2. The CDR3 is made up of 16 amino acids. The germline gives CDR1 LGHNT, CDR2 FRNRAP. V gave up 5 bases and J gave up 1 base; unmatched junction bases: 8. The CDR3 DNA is TGTGCTAGTGGTACCTCTGGCGGGGGATCCTACAATGAGCAGTTCTTC. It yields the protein CASGTSGGGSYNEQFF.

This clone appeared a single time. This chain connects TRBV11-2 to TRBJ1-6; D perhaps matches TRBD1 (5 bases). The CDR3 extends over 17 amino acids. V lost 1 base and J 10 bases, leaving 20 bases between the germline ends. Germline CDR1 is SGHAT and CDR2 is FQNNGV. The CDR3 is CASSLARGWQGLSPLHF. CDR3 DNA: TGTGCCAGCAGCTTAGCCCGGGGATGGCAGGGTCTCTCACCCCTCCACTTT.

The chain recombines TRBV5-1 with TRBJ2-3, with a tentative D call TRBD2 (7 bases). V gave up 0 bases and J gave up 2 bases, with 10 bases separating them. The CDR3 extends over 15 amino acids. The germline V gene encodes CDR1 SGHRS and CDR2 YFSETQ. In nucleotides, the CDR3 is TGCGCCAGCAGCTTGGACGGGGGGCCCACAGATACGCAGTATTTT. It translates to CASSLDGGPTDTQYF. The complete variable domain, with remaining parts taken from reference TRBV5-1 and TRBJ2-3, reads KAGVTQTPRYLIKTRGQQVTLSCSPISGHRSVSWYQQTPGQGLQFLFEYFSETQRNKGNFPGRFSGRQFSNSRSEMNVSTLELGDSALYLCASSLDGGPTDTQYFGPGTRLTVL.

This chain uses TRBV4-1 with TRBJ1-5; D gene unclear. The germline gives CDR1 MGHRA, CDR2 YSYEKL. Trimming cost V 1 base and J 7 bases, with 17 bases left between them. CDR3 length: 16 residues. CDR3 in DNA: TGCGCCAGCAGCCAAGGCTTAAATGGATGGGAACAGCCCCAGCATTTT. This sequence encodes CASSQGLNGWEQPQHF.

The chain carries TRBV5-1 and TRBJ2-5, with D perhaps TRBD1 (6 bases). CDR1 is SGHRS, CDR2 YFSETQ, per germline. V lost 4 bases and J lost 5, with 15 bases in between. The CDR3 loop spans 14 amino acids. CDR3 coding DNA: TGCGCCAGCAGCACCGGACAGAGTCGCGAGACCCAGTACTTC. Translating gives CASSTGQSRETQYF.

The CDR3 nucleotides read TGTGCCAGCAGCTTGGCCGGGATGAGCAATCAGCCCCAGCATTTT. Its translation is CASSLAGMSNQPQHF. The rearrangement joins TRBV5-6 to TRBJ1-5; D not resolved. Trimming shortened V by 0 bases and J by 1 base, and 8 bases separated the two germline ends. The CDR3 sequence is 15 residues long. Looked up from germline, CDR1 is SGHDT and CDR2 is YYEEEE.

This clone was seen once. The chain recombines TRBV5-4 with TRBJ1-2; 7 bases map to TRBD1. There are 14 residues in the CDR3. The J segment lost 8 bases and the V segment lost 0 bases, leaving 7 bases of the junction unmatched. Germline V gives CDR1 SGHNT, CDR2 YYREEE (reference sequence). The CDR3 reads CASSLVGQEDGYTF. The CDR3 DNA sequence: TGTGCCAGCAGCTTGGTTGGACAGGAGGACGGCTACACCTTC.

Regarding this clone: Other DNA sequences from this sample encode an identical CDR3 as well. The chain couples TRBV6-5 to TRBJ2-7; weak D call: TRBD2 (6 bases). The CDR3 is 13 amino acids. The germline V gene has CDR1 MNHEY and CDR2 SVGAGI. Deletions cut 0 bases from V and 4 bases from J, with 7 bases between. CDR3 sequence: CASSYSRGYEQYF. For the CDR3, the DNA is TGTGCCAGCAGTTACTCTCGGGGGTACGAGCAGTACTTC.

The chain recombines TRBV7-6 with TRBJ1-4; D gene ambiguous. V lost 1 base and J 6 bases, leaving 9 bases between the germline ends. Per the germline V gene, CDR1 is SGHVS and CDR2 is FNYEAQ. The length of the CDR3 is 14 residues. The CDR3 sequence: CASSLEVGDEKLFF. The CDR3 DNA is TGTGCCAGCAGCTTAGAGGTCGGGGATGAAAAACTGTTTTTT. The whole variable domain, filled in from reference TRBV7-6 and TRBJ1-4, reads GAGVSQSPRYKVTKRGQDVALRCDPISGHVSLYWYRQALGQGPEFLTYFNYEAQQDKSGLPNDRFSAERPEGSISTLTIQRTEQRDSAMYRCASSLEVGDEKLFFGSGTQLSVL.

The CDR3: CASSPPKSAIVGQYF. CDR3 DNA: TGTGCCAGCAGCCCCCCTAAGTCGGCCATCGTGGGGCAGTACTTC. The chain is built from TRBV7-8 and TRBJ2-7; D unclear. Per germline, CDR1 SGHVS and CDR2 FQNEAQ. This CDR3 region has 15 residues. V was cut by 5 bases and J by 9 bases, with 23 bases left in between.

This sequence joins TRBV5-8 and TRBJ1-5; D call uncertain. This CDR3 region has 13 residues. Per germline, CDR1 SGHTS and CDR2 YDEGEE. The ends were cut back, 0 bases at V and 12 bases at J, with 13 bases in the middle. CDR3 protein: CASSLVGQLSQHF. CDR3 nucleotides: TGTGCCAGCAGCTTGGTCGGTCAGTTGAGCCAGCATTTT.

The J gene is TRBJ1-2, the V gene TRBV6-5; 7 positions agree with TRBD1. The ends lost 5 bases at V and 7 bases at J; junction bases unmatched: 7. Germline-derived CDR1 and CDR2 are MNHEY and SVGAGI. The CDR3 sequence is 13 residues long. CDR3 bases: TGTGCCAGCAGTCAGGGGGTACACAGTGGCTACACCTTC. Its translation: CASSQGVHSGYTF.

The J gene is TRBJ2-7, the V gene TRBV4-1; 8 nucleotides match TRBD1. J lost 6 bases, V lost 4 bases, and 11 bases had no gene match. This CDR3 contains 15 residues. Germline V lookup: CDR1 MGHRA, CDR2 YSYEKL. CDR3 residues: CASSLFGQGSGEQYF. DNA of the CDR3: TGCGCCAGCAGCCTTTTCGGACAGGGTTCCGGCGAGCAGTACTTC.

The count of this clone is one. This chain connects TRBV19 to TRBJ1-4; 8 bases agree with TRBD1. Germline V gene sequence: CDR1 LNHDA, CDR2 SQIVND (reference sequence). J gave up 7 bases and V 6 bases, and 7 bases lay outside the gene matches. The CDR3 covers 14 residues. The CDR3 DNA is TGTGCCAGTAGCCCGGACAGGGTTATTGAAAAACTGTTTTTT. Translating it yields CASSPDRVIEKLFF.

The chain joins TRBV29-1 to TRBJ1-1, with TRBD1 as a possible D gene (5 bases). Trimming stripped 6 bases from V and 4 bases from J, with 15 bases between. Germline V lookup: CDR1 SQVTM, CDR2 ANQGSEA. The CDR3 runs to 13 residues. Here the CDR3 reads CSVYRSLGTEAFF. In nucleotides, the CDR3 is TGCAGCGTCTACAGGTCGCTTGGCACTGAAGCTTTCTTT.

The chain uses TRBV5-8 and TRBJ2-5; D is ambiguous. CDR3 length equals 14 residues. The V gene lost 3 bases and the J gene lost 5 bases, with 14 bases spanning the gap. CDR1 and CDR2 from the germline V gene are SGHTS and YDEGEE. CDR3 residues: CASSYSFRYETQYF. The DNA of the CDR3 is TGTGCCAGCAGCTATAGCTTTAGGTACGAGACCCAGTACTTC.

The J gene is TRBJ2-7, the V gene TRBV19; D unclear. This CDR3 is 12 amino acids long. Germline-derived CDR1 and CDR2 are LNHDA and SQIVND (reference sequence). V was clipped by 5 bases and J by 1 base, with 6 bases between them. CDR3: CASSDASYEQYF. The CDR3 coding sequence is TGTGCCAGTAGTGACGCTTCCTACGAGCAGTACTTC.

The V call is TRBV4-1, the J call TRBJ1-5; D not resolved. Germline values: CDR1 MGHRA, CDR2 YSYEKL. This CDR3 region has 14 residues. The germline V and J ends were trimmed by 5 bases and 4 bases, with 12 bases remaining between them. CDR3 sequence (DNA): TGCGCCAGCAGCTCAGCAGACGGTAATCAGCCCCAGCATTTT. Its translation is CASSSADGNQPQHF.

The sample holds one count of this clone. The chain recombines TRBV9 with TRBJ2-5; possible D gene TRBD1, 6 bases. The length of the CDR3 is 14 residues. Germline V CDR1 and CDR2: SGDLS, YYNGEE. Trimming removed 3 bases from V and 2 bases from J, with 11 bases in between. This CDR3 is CASSGGHLQETQYF. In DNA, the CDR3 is TGTGCCAGCAGCGGGGGACACCTACAAGAGACCCAGTACTTC.

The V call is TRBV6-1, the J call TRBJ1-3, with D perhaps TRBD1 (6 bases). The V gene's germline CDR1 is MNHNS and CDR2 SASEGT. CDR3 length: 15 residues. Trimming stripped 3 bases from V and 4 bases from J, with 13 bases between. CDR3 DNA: TGTGCCAGCAGTGACACGCGGGGGGGCGGAAACACCATATATTTT. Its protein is CASSDTRGGGNTIYF.

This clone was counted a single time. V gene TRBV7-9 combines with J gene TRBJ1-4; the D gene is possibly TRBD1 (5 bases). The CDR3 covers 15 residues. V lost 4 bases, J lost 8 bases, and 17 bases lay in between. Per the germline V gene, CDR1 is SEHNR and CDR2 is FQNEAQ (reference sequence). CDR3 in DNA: TGTGCCAGCAGCTGGAGTGGGGGTAGAGGGGAAAAACTGTTTTTT. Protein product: CASSWSGGRGEKLFF. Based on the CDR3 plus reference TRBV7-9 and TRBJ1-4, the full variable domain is DTGVSQNPRHKITKRGQNVTFRCDPISEHNRLYWYRQTLGQGPEFLTYFQNEAQLEKSRLLSDRFSAERPKGSFSTLEIQRTEQGDSAMYLCASSWSGGRGEKLFFGSGTQLSVL.

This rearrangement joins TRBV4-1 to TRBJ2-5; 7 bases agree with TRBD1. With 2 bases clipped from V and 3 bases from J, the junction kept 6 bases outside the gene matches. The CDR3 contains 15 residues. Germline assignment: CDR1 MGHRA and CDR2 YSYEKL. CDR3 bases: TGCGCCAGCAGCCAACAAGTGACAGGGAAAGAGACCCAGTACTTC. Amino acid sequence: CASSQQVTGKETQYF.